The 22 T cell receptor beta chains presented below share a single source sample, sequenced in a study of blood T cell repertoires in COVID-19. TCRdb keeps only in-frame clones here, not all; method: immunoSEQ multiplex PCR. The top ten clones hold 3.8% of a sample with about 120,000 clones, 90% of them seen once. Input material: peripheral blood. Receptors originate from a woman in her sixties with COVID-19, enrolled during active disease.

The CDR3 spells CASSSKLAGVWNTQYF. Here the CDR3 DNA reads TGTGCCAGCAGCTCCAAACTAGCGGGGGTTTGGAATACGCAGTATTTT. The rearrangement links TRBV5-4 to TRBJ2-3, with 11 bases aligning to TRBD2. J was trimmed by 7 bases and V by 3 bases; bases with no gene match: 10. The germline gives CDR1 SGHNT, CDR2 YYREEE (reference sequence). This CDR3 has 16 residues. Filled out from reference TRBV5-4 and TRBJ2-3, the complete variable domain reads ETGVTQSPTHLIKTRGQQVTLRCSSQSGHNTVSWYQQALGQGPQFIFQYYREEENGRGNFPPRFSGLQFPNYSSELNVNALELDDSALYLCASSSKLAGVWNTQYFGPGTRLTVL.

The V and J genes are TRBV9 and TRBJ1-5; 7 positions match TRBD1. CDR3 size: 13 residues. Unmatched junction bases numbered 6, after V lost 3 bases and J lost 9 bases. Germline V gene data show CDR1 as SGDLS and CDR2 as YYNGEE. The CDR3 is CASSGFQGGPQHF. CDR3 coding DNA: TGTGCCAGCAGCGGGTTCCAGGGGGGGCCCCAGCATTTT.

The genes are TRBV7-2 and TRBJ2-1; 9 bases are shared with TRBD1. Germline CDR1 SGHTA, CDR2 FQGNSA. V lost 5 bases to trimming and J lost 9 bases; unmatched junction nucleotides: 8. The CDR3 has 14 residues. CDR3 region: CASSAQTGGGEQFF. The CDR3 DNA is TGTGCCAGCAGCGCGCAGACAGGGGGTGGTGAGCAGTTCTTC.

The J gene is TRBJ1-2, the V gene TRBV3-1 (or the pseudogene TRBV3-2); TRBD1 matches at 10 bases. The V and J ends lost 4 bases and 8 bases, in that order; junction bases with no gene match: 7. CDR1 and CDR2 (germline): LGHDT, YNNKEL (reference sequence). This CDR3 region has 14 residues. The CDR3, as DNA: TGTGCCAGCAGCCCCGGGACAGGGGATACGGGCTACACCTTC. As protein: CASSPGTGDTGYTF.

The chain uses TRBV12-5 and TRBJ1-1; 8 nucleotides line up with TRBD1. Germline CDR1 is LGHNT and CDR2 is FRNRAP. CDR3 length: 14 residues. With 3 bases clipped from V and 1 base from J, the junction kept 1 base outside the gene matches. CDR3: CASGLGQGNTEAFF. The CDR3 DNA is TGTGCTAGTGGTTTAGGACAGGGGAACACTGAAGCTTTCTTT.

The J gene is TRBJ2-3, the V gene TRBV3-1 (or the pseudogene TRBV3-2); perhaps TRBD1 as D (6 bases). The CDR3 totals 14 residues. Germline CDR1 and CDR2: LGHDT and YNNKEL (reference sequence). Between the trimmed V and J ends, which lost 2 bases and 2 bases, there was a span of 8 bases. Written as DNA, the CDR3 is TGTGCCAGCAGCCAAAGGACAGCCACAGATACGCAGTATTTT. Protein: CASSQRTATDTQYF.

The chain couples TRBV18 to TRBJ2-3; no definite D call. The germline gives CDR1 KGHSH, CDR2 LQKENI. V lost 3 bases and J lost 2, with 12 bases in between. CDR3 size: 15 residues. The CDR3 region is CASSPGYYSTDTQYF. CDR3 DNA sequence: TGTGCCAGCTCACCCGGGTACTACTCCACAGATACGCAGTATTTT. The full variable domain, rest sourced from reference TRBV18 and TRBJ2-3, is NAGVMQNPRHLVRRRGQEARLRCSPMKGHSHVYWYRQLPEEGLKFMVYLQKENIIDESGMPKERFSAEFPKEGPSILRIQQVVRGDSAAYFCASSPGYYSTDTQYFGPGTRLTVL.

This clone was found a few times. The chain uses TRBV12-3 or TRBV12-4 and TRBJ1-1; D may be TRBD1 (5 bases). This CDR3 has 13 residues. Trimming took 3 bases from V and 1 from J, leaving 6 bases between them. The CDR3 nucleotides are TGTGCCAGCAGTTTCGGACAGAACACTGAAGCTTTCTTT. Protein sequence: CASSFGQNTEAFF.

The V gene is TRBV25-1, the J gene TRBJ1-6; D is unresolved. CDR3 size: 13 residues. With 6 bases removed from V and 3 bases from J, the gap between germline ends came to 6 bases. From germline, CDR1 is MGHDK and CDR2 SYGVNS. DNA for the CDR3: TGTGCCAGCAGAGAGGGCTATAATTCACCCCTCCACTTT. Protein sequence: CASREGYNSPLHF.

This clone turned up a few times. The V gene is TRBV27, the J gene TRBJ1-2; D gene unclear. V was shortened by 3 bases and J by 7 bases, with 18 bases between the two germline ends. The CDR3 loop spans 15 amino acids. CDR1 and CDR2 from the germline V gene are MNHEY and SMNVEV (reference sequence). The CDR3 region is CASSLRAVGGRGYTF. DNA of the CDR3: TGTGCCAGCAGTTTGCGGGCGGTCGGCGGTCGTGGCTACACCTTC.

This clone was observed a few times. The V gene is TRBV19, the J gene TRBJ1-5; 7 bases line up with TRBD1. The V and J ends lost 5 bases and 7 bases, in that order; junction bases with no gene match: 8. CDR1 LNHDA and CDR2 SQIVND come from the germline V gene (reference sequence). This CDR3 has 14 residues. The CDR3 is CASSSTGVGQPQHF. The DNA of the CDR3 is TGTGCCAGTAGTTCAACAGGGGTCGGACAGCCCCAGCATTTT.

DNA for the CDR3: TGTGCCAGCAGTTATAGCGGCAGCTCCTACAATGAGCAGTTCTTC. It is translated as CASSYSGSSYNEQFF. The chain recombines TRBV6-2 or TRBV6-3 with TRBJ2-1; tentative D call: TRBD2 (6 bases). This CDR3 contains 15 residues. The V and J ends lost 3 bases and 0 bases respectively, with 9 bases between them. Germline V gives CDR1 MNHEY, CDR2 SVGEGT.

The CDR3 sequence: CAISDQAADSPLHF. CDR3 nucleotide sequence: TGTGCCATCAGTGATCAGGCAGCCGATTCACCCCTCCACTTT. The rearrangement uses TRBV10-3 and TRBJ1-6; D unresolved. The CDR3 has 14 residues. CDR1 is ENHRY and CDR2 is SYGVKD in the germline V gene. Trimming left V 3 bases short and J 8 bases short, with 11 bases between.

This chain joins TRBV10-3 and TRBJ1-2, with D maybe TRBD1 (6 bases). Germline V lookup: CDR1 ENHRY, CDR2 SYGVKD. This CDR3 has 12 amino acids. Trimming cost V 3 bases and J 8 bases, with 10 bases left between them. CDR3 loop: CAISDRGLGYTF. CDR3 nucleotide sequence: TGTGCCATCAGTGACAGGGGTTTAGGCTACACCTTC.

The chain uses TRBV7-9 and TRBJ2-3; D not certain. This CDR3 is 14 amino acids long. The germline V and J ends were trimmed by 1 base and 2 bases, with 7 bases remaining between them. Germline CDR1 reads SEHNR; CDR2 reads FQNEAQ (reference sequence). The CDR3 nucleotides are TGTGCCAGCAGCTTAGGTCCAGTCACAGATACGCAGTATTTT. It encodes CASSLGPVTDTQYF.

V and J are TRBV19 and TRBJ1-2; 11 nucleotides agree with TRBD1. Unmatched junction bases numbered 4, after V lost 5 bases and J lost 5 bases. Germline assignment: CDR1 LNHDA and CDR2 SQIVND (reference sequence). There are 14 residues in the CDR3. The CDR3 sequence is CASSVGTGGYGYTF. CDR3 nucleotide sequence: TGTGCCAGTAGTGTCGGGACAGGGGGTTATGGCTACACCTTC.

The rearrangement uses TRBV15 and TRBJ2-1; 10 bases agree with TRBD1. Germline CDR1 LNHNV, CDR2 YYDKDF (reference sequence). CDR3 length: 16 residues. V was pared by 3 bases and J by 5 bases, with 7 bases of the junction left unmatched. CDR3 in amino acids: CATSRGGTGVDNEQFF. The CDR3 DNA sequence: TGTGCCACCAGCAGGGGGGGGACAGGGGTCGACAATGAGCAGTTCTTC.

This chain links TRBV6-2 or TRBV6-3 with TRBJ2-7; D is uncertain. The V gene lost 2 bases and the J gene lost 9 bases, with 8 bases spanning the gap. CDR1 is MNHEY and CDR2 is SVGEGT in the germline V gene. The CDR3 has 11 residues. This CDR3 reads CASSYPAVQYF. CDR3 in DNA: TGTGCCAGCAGTTACCCGGCGGTGCAGTACTTC.

This sequence joins TRBV5-4 and TRBJ1-1; TRBD1 agrees at 9 bases. J was trimmed by 11 bases and V by 0 bases; bases with no gene match: 11. CDR1 and CDR2 (germline): SGHNT, YYREEE (reference sequence). This CDR3 has 15 residues. In nucleotides, the CDR3 is TGTGCCAGCAGCTTGGGGGTGGCACAGGGGGCAGGGGCTTTCTTT. Its translation is CASSLGVAQGAGAFF.

V gene TRBV6-1 combines with J gene TRBJ1-1; perhaps TRBD1 as D (6 bases). The V and J ends lost 3 bases and 1 base respectively, with 18 bases between them. This CDR3 contains 17 residues. From germline, CDR1 is MNHNS and CDR2 SASEGT. The CDR3 is CASSERVRGVSNTEAFF. The CDR3, as DNA: TGTGCCAGCAGTGAGCGGGTCAGGGGAGTTTCGAACACTGAAGCTTTCTTT.

This rearrangement joins TRBV7-2 to TRBJ1-1, with D possibly TRBD1 on 5 matching bases. The CDR3 consists of 18 residues. Germline CDR1 and CDR2: SGHTA and FQGNSA. Trimming cost V 0 bases and J 1 base, with 18 bases left between them. The CDR3 loop reads CASSLAGVYASSNTEAFF. CDR3 nucleotide sequence: TGTGCCAGCAGCTTAGCAGGGGTCTACGCCTCCTCGAACACTGAAGCTTTCTTT. Full variable domain (missing parts from reference TRBV7-2 and TRBJ1-1): GAGVSQSPSNKVTEKGKDVELRCDPISGHTALYWYRQSLGQGLEFLIYFQGNSAPDKSGLPSDRFSAERTGGSVSTLTIQRTQQEDSAVYLCASSLAGVYASSNTEAFFGQGTRLTVV.

This chain uses TRBV4-3 with TRBJ2-7, with TRBD1 matching 9 bases. V gave up 2 bases and J gave up 3 bases; unmatched junction bases: 5. The CDR3 runs 15 residues. CDR1 and CDR2 from the germline V gene are LGHNA and YSLEER. CDR3 sequence reads: CASSQKTGGRYEQYF. CDR3 bases: TGCGCCAGCAGCCAAAAGACAGGGGGTCGCTACGAGCAGTACTTC.